This is a list of T cell receptor beta chains from one sample in a study of blood T cell repertoires in COVID-19. Assay used: immunoSEQ multiplex PCR; TCRdb lists only in-frame clones, some missing. This table holds some 200,000 clones, 65% to 85% found once. The material sequenced was PBMCs or T cells enriched from blood (not recorded which). The receptors originated from a man aged 35 to 55 who had recovered from COVID-19. Each CDR3 is given with its conserved first and last residue. D genes are given only for firm matches. Clone sizes are given selectively: once, few, many, or a class where the clone is expanded.

V	J	D	size	DNA	CDR3
TRBV5-1	TRBJ2-1	TRBD2	NA	TGCGCCAGCAGCTCCGATGGACTAGCGGGGGGGAGTGAGCAGTTCTTC	CASSSDGLAGGSEQFF
TRBV5-4	TRBJ2-1	TRBD1	NA	TGTGCCAGCAGCTCGGGGACAGGGATTGAGCAGTTCTTC	CASSSGTGIEQFF
TRBV15	TRBJ1-2	TRBD1	NA	TGTGCCACCAGCGGATCTAGACAGGGGCTCGAAAACTATGGCTACACCTTC	CATSGSRQGLENYGYTF
TRBV2	TRBJ2-7	TRBD1	NA	TGTGCCAGCAGTGAAGACAGGGGGATATACGAGCAGTACTTC	CASSEDRGIYEQYF
TRBV19	TRBJ1-1	NA	few	TGTGCCAGTAGTACCGCCTGGGCGAACACTGAAGCTTTCTTT	CASSTAWANTEAFF
TRBV5-1	TRBJ2-3	NA	NA	TGCGCCAGCAGCCCGGGTCAGCACTCTAGCACAGATACGCAGTATTTT	CASSPGQHSSTDTQYF
TRBV10-1	TRBJ1-1	NA	NA	TGCGCCAGCGCCGGGGAAACTGAAGCTTTCTTT	CASAGETEAFF
TRBV7-2	TRBJ2-1	TRBD1	few	TGTGCCAGCAGCCTACCGGGACAGGGGGTCCGTCAGCAGTTCTTC	CASSLPGQGVRQQFF
TRBV3-1/TRBV3-2	TRBJ1-2	TRBD1	once	TGTGCCAGCACCCCCGGGACAGGGGACTATGGCTACACCTTC	CASTPGTGDYGYTF
TRBV6-5	TRBJ1-2	NA	NA	TGTGCCAGCAACCAGGGGTTTGGAAACTATGGCTACACCTTC	CASNQGFGNYGYTF
TRBV5-8	TRBJ1-1	TRBD1	NA	TGTGCCAGCAGCTCACCCGGGACAGGGAACACTGAAGCTTTCTTT	CASSSPGTGNTEAFF
TRBV3-1/TRBV3-2	TRBJ1-2	TRBD1	NA	TGTGCCAGCAGCCAAGATTGGACAGGGCGACCAGGCTACACCTTC	CASSQDWTGRPGYTF
TRBV9	TRBJ2-7	TRBD1	NA	TGTGCCAGCAGCGTAGGGCAGGGGGACTCCTACGAGCAGTACTTC	CASSVGQGDSYEQYF
TRBV7-9	TRBJ1-2	NA	NA	TGTGCCAGCAGCCCACAGGCGGAGAACTATGGCTACACCTTC	CASSPQAENYGYTF
TRBV7-5	TRBJ1-2	NA	NA	TGTGCCAGAAGCTTACGAGGCAGGGCTAACTATGGCTACACCTTC	CARSLRGRANYGYTF
TRBV28	TRBJ2-3	TRBD2	once	TGTGCCAGCAGTGCACCTGGACTAGCCAAGGGAGATACGCAGTATTTT	CASSAPGLAKGDTQYF
TRBV6-6	TRBJ2-7	TRBD1	NA	TGTGCCAGCAGTCGAGAAGGACAGGGTGGGGGTTACGAGCAGTACTTC	CASSREGQGGGYEQYF
TRBV5-4	TRBJ1-6	NA	NA	TGTGCCAGCAGCTCTGCGGGGGGCGACCATAATTCACCCCTCCACTTT	CASSSAGGDHNSPLHF
TRBV13	TRBJ1-5	TRBD1	NA	TGTGCCAGCAGCTTGGGCGGGACAGGGTATCGGCCCCAGCATTTT	CASSLGGTGYRPQHF
TRBV19	TRBJ1-1	TRBD1	NA	TGTGCCAGTAGTATTTTTGTGACAGGGGGCACTGAAGCTTTCTTT	CASSIFVTGGTEAFF
TRBV11-3	TRBJ1-3	TRBD1	NA	TGTGCCAGCAGCTCGGGACAGGGAGCCTCTGGAAACACCATATATTTT	CASSSGQGASGNTIYF
TRBV27	TRBJ1-1	NA	NA	TGTGCCAGCAGTCTCGGGTTCCCTGGAAACACTGAAGCTTTCTTT	CASSLGFPGNTEAFF
TRBV28	TRBJ2-1	TRBD2	NA	TGTGCCAGCATCCTACTAGCGGGGGGGCTCGAGCAGTTCTTC	CASILLAGGLEQFF
TRBV2	TRBJ1-5	NA	NA	TGTGCCAGCAGTGCTTTATGGGTTCAGGGGAATCAGCCCCAGCATTTT	CASSALWVQGNQPQHF
TRBV11-2	TRBJ1-2	NA	NA	TGTGCCAGCAGCTTATCCTCAGGAACCCTCTATGGCTACACCTTC	CASSLSSGTLYGYTF
TRBV12-3/TRBV12-4	TRBJ2-2	NA	NA	TGTGCCAGCAGTCCGGAGACCGGGGAGCTGTTTTTT	CASSPETGELFF
TRBV7-2	TRBJ2-7	NA	many	TGTGCCAGCAGCTTAGGGTGGGGCAGAACCTACGAGCAGTACTTC	CASSLGWGRTYEQYF
TRBV9	TRBJ1-2	NA	NA	TGTGCCAGCAGCGGGTCCGGGAGTGATGGCTACACCTTC	CASSGSGSDGYTF
TRBV10-2	TRBJ2-7	TRBD2	NA	TGCGCCAGCAGCGGGACTACAACCTCCTACGAGCAGTACTTC	CASSGTTTSYEQYF
TRBV4-2	TRBJ1-6	NA	NA	TGTGCCAGCAGCCAAGCTCCGACTGGCAATAATTCACCCCTCCACTTT	CASSQAPTGNNSPLHF
TRBV28	TRBJ2-6	TRBD2	NA	TGTGCCAGCAGTTTAGGGAGGGCTGGGGCCAACGTCCTGACTTTC	CASSLGRAGANVLTF